Each of the 15 T cell receptor beta chains below was sequenced from the same sample in a study of blood T cell repertoires in COVID-19. The repertoire was sequenced with immunoSEQ multiplex PCR; TCRdb's copy has only in-frame clones and lacks some. The sample has around 97,000 clones; roughly 88% are singletons. Sequences were obtained from peripheral blood. The origin of the receptors is a human donor in a cohort sampled during active COVID-19.

This clone has only one observation. The rearrangement uses TRBV6-5 and TRBJ2-7, with 10 bases lining up with TRBD2. CDR1 and CDR2 from the germline V gene are MNHEY and SVGAGI. The CDR3 is made up of 15 amino acids. With V trimmed by 6 bases and J by 4 bases, 9 bases remained unmatched. Here the CDR3 reads CASSPSGGAGYEQYF. The DNA of the CDR3 is TGTGCCAGCAGCCCCAGCGGGGGGGCCGGGTACGAGCAGTACTTC.

This clone was seen once. The rearrangement uses TRBV12-3 or TRBV12-4 and TRBJ1-6; TRBD1 agrees at 8 bases. The V gene end was trimmed by 3 bases and the J gene end by 9 bases; junction bases not matched to a gene: 1. The CDR3 consists of 13 residues. The CDR3 DNA sequence: TGTGCCAGCAGTTTGGGACAGGTTTCACCCCTCCACTTT. This translates into CASSLGQVSPLHF.

The V and J genes are TRBV30 and TRBJ1-4; D is possibly TRBD1 (5 bases). The CDR3 length is 13 residues. The germline gives CDR1 GTSNPN, CDR2 SVGIG (reference sequence). Trimming took off 5 bases at V and 12 bases at J, with 19 bases between the two ends. As DNA, the CDR3 is TGTGCCTGGTCTGGTGCGGGGGGTTGGCAACTGTTTTTT. Protein product: CAWSGAGGWQLFF.

The chain links TRBV19 to TRBJ2-1; 8 nucleotides line up with TRBD2. V trimming: 5 bases; J trimming: 14 bases; junction bases outside the gene matches: 11. CDR1 is LNHDA and CDR2 is SQIVND in the germline V gene (reference sequence). The CDR3 has 13 residues. The CDR3 protein is CASSVMLGREEFF. The CDR3 bases are TGTGCCAGTAGTGTTATGCTAGGGCGGGAGGAGTTCTTC.

The chain recombines TRBV6-5 with TRBJ1-2, with TRBD1 as a possible D gene (5 bases). Germline V gene data show CDR1 as MNHEY and CDR2 as SVGAGI. V was pared by 4 bases and J by 5 bases, with 11 bases between. The CDR3 covers 13 residues. The CDR3 sequence is CASSFTAGYGYTF. CDR3 nucleotides: TGTGCCAGCAGTTTCACAGCAGGGTATGGCTACACCTTC.

The chain joins TRBV15 to TRBJ2-1; 12 nucleotides line up with TRBD1. Germline V gene lookup returns CDR1 LNHNV and CDR2 YYDKDF (reference sequence). V lost 4 bases to trimming and J lost 9 bases; unmatched junction nucleotides: 7. This CDR3 region has 15 residues. CDR3 nucleotide sequence: TGTGCCACCAGCAACCGGGACAGGGGGCATGGTGAGCAGTTCTTC. Its protein product is CATSNRDRGHGEQFF.

V is TRBV5-8 and J is TRBJ1-4; 7 nucleotides match TRBD1. Trimming removed 5 bases from V and 8 bases from J; junction bases left unmatched: 9. The CDR3 has 14 residues. Germline CDR1 reads SGHTS; CDR2 reads YDEGEE. Written as DNA, the CDR3 is TGTGCCAGCAGGCGGACAGGAGGGAAGGAAAAACTGTTTTTT. Amino acid sequence: CASRRTGGKEKLFF.

The chain carries TRBV7-8 and TRBJ1-1; D not certain. Germline V gene lookup returns CDR1 SGHVS and CDR2 FQNEAQ. Trimming removed 4 bases from V and 3 bases from J, with 12 bases in between. CDR3 length: 14 residues. For the CDR3, the DNA is TGTGCCAGCAGCTCGTTTAAGAGGGACACTGAAGCTTTCTTT. Translating it yields CASSSFKRDTEAFF.

In its sample, this clone was seen once. The chain couples TRBV27 to TRBJ2-1; TRBD2 matches at 13 bases. The V gene end was trimmed by 6 bases and the J gene end by 6 bases; junction bases not matched to a gene: 5. Germline V lookup: CDR1 MNHEY, CDR2 SMNVEV (reference sequence). CDR3 length equals 15 residues. The CDR3 is CASRRTSGSPNEQFF. The CDR3 nucleotides read TGTGCCAGCAGGAGGACTAGCGGGAGCCCCAATGAGCAGTTCTTC.

The chain employs TRBV5-4 and TRBJ1-4; tentative D call: TRBD1 (6 bases). Germline CDR1 reads SGHNT; CDR2 reads YYREEE (reference sequence). V shed 4 bases and J shed 7 bases, with 20 bases lying between them. The CDR3 has 16 residues. CDR3 coding DNA: TGTGCCAGCAGCCCGCGGACAGACTTAGGTGGTGAAAAACTGTTTTTT. Protein sequence: CASSPRTDLGGEKLFF. The full variable domain, its missing parts supplied by reference TRBV5-4 and TRBJ1-4, is ETGVTQSPTHLIKTRGQQVTLRCSSQSGHNTVSWYQQALGQGPQFIFQYYREEENGRGNFPPRFSGLQFPNYSSELNVNALELDDSALYLCASSPRTDLGGEKLFFGSGTQLSVL.

V gene TRBV28 combines with J gene TRBJ1-5; 9 nucleotides align to TRBD1. Germline V gene data show CDR1 as MDHEN and CDR2 as SYDVKM. CDR3 length: 15 residues. The trim removed 8 bases at V and 4 bases at J, leaving 9 bases unmatched. The CDR3 region has the DNA TGTGCCAGCTGTCACTCGGGGACAGGGAATCAGCCCCAGCATTTT. This translates into CASCHSGTGNQPQHF. The full variable domain, with the rest looked up from reference TRBV28 and TRBJ1-5, is DVKVTQSSRYLVKRTGEKVFLECVQDMDHENMFWYRQDPGLGLRLIYFSYDVKMKEKGDIPEGYSVSREKKERFSLILESASTNQTSMYLCASCHSGTGNQPQHFGDGTRLSIL.

This chain uses TRBV2 with TRBJ2-7; D gene uncertain. V shed 2 bases and J shed 3 bases, with 5 bases lying between them. The CDR3 contains 12 residues. Germline assignment: CDR1 SNHLY and CDR2 FYNNEI. The CDR3 sequence is CASSESVYEQYF. In nucleotides, the CDR3 is TGTGCCAGCAGTGAATCGGTCTACGAGCAGTACTTC.

V and J are TRBV19 and TRBJ1-5; 12 bases are shared with TRBD1. V gave up 4 bases and J gave up 6 bases; unmatched junction bases: 4. This CDR3 spans 15 amino acids. CDR1 LNHDA and CDR2 SQIVND come from the germline V gene (reference sequence). CDR3 sequence reads: CASSKGQGAFQPQHF. In nucleotides, the CDR3 is TGTGCCAGTAGTAAGGGACAGGGGGCTTTTCAGCCCCAGCATTTT.

J is TRBJ1-3 and V is TRBV6-5; no definite D call. The V end lost 7 bases, the J end lost 1 base, and 8 bases lay between the germline ends. Germline CDR1 reads MNHEY; CDR2 reads SVGAGI. The CDR3 is made up of 13 amino acids. The CDR3 nucleotides read TGTGCCAGCATCTCAGATTCTGGAAACACCATATATTTT. Translation: CASISDSGNTIYF.

The rearrangement links TRBV6-2 or TRBV6-3 to TRBJ2-5; D gene unclear. Per germline, CDR1 MNHEY and CDR2 SVGEGT. The CDR3 spans 15 residues. The V gene lost 2 bases and the J gene lost 0 bases, with 10 bases spanning the gap. The CDR3 spells CASSYGWRYQETQYF. CDR3 nucleotides: TGTGCCAGCAGTTACGGATGGCGGTACCAAGAGACCCAGTACTTC.